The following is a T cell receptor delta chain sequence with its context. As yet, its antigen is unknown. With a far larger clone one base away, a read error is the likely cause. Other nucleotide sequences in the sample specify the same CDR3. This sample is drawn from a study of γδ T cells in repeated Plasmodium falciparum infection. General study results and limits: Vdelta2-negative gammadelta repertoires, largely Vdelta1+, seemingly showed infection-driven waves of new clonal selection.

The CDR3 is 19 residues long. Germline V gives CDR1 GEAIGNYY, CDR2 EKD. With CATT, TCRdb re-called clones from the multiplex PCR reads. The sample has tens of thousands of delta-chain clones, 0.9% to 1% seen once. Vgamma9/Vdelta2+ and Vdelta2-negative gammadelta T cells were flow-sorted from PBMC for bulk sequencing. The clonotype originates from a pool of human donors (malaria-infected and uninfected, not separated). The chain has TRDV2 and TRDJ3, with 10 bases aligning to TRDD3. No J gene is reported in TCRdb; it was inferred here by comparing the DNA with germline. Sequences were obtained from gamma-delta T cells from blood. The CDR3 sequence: CACDPGGYQGAWDTRQMFF. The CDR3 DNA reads TGTGCCTGTGACCCTGGGGGATATCAGGGTGCCTGGGACACCCGGCAGATGTTTTTC.